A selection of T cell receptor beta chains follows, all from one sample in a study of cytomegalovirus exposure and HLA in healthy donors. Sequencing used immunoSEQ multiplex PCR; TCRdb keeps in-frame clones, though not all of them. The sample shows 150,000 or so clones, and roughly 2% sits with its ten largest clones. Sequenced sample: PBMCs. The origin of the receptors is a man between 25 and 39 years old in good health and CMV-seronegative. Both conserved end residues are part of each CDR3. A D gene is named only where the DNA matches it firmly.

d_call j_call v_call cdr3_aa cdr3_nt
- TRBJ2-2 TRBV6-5 CASKIDRMNTGELFF TGTGCCAGCAAAATAGACAGGATGAACACCGGGGAGCTGTTTTTT
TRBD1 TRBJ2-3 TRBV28 CASSPGDRRDTQYF TGTGCCAGCAGTCCGGGGGACAGGCGTGATACGCAGTATTTT
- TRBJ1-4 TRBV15 CATSRAVNEKLFF TGTGCCACCAGCAGAGCTGTTAATGAAAAACTGTTTTTT
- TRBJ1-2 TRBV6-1 CASSEIGGRGYGYTF TGTGCCAGCAGTGAAATTGGGGGCAGGGGCTATGGCTACACCTTC
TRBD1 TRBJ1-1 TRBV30 CAWSPRDRGALGTEAFF TGTGCCTGGAGTCCCCGGGACAGGGGCGCTTTGGGCACTGAAGCTTTCTTT
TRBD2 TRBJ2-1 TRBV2 CASRGGTSGNEQFF TGTGCCAGCAGGGGGGGGACTAGCGGCAATGAGCAGTTCTTC
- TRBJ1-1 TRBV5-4 CASSPMTVTEAFF TGTGCCAGCAGCCCTATGACAGTCACTGAAGCTTTCTTT
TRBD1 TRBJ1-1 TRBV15 CATSRTGAGTEAFF TGTGCCACCAGCCGCACAGGGGCCGGCACTGAAGCTTTCTTT
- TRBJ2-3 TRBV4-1 CASSQGPYEFTDTQYF TGCGCCAGCAGCCAGGGCCCTTATGAGTTCACAGATACGCAGTATTTT
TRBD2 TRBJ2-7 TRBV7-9 CASSSATRIAGSYEQYF TGTGCCAGCAGCTCTGCCACGCGAATAGCGGGGTCCTACGAGCAGTACTTC
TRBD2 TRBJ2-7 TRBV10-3 CAISRLAGGDERYF TGTGCCATCAGTAGACTAGCGGGAGGGGACGAGCGGTACTTC
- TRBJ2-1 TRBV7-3 CASSPLPDTYNEQFF TGTGCCAGCAGCCCTCTCCCCGACACCTACAATGAGCAGTTCTTC
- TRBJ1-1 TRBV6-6 CASSYGGGAHTEAFF TGTGCCAGCAGTTACGGCGGGGGAGCGCACACTGAAGCTTTCTTT
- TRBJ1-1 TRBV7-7 CASSFGVDTEAFF TGTGCCAGCAGCTTCGGGGTAGACACTGAAGCTTTCTTT
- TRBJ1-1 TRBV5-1 CASSFRVEHEAFF TGCGCCAGCAGCTTTCGAGTAGAGCATGAAGCTTTCTTT
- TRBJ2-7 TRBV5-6 CASSETGNPRRPYEQYF TGTGCCAGCAGCGAAACCGGGAACCCCCGGCGCCCCTACGAGCAGTACTTC
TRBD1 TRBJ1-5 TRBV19 CASSRDSAYQPQHF TGTGCCAGTAGTAGGGACAGCGCTTATCAGCCCCAGCATTTT
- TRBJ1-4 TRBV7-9 CASSLATPNEKLFF TGTGCCAGCAGCTTAGCGACACCTAATGAAAAACTGTTTTTT
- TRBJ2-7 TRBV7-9 CASRYGQTYEQYF TGTGCCAGCAGATACGGACAGACCTACGAGCAGTACTTC
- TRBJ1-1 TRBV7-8 CASSSDRNTEAFF TGTGCCAGCAGCTCAGACAGGAACACTGAAGCTTTCTTT
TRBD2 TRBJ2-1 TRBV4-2 CASSPQGLAGGGNEQFF TGTGCCAGCAGCCCACAAGGGCTAGCGGGAGGAGGGAATGAGCAGTTCTTC
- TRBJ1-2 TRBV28 CASRGPSYGYTF TGTGCCAGCAGGGGGCCTAGCTATGGCTACACCTTC
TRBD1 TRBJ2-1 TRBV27 CASSSDRVRNEQFF TGTGCCAGCAGCTCGGACAGGGTCAGGAATGAGCAGTTCTTC
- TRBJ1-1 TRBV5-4 CASRIDRPNTEAFF TGTGCCAGCAGAATAGACAGGCCGAACACTGAAGCTTTCTTT
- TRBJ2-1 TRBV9 CASSGRGQGYNEQFF TGTGCCAGCAGCGGACGAGGCCAGGGTTACAATGAGCAGTTCTTC
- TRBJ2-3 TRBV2 CASSEVREITDTQYF TGTGCCAGCAGTGAAGTTCGCGAAATCACAGATACGCAGTATTTT
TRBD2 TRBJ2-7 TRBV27 CASSYGLGYYEQYF TGTGCCAGCAGTTACGGACTAGGATACTACGAGCAGTACTTC
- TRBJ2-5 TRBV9 CASSPRWGGQAGETQYF TGTGCCAGCAGCCCTCGATGGGGGGGACAGGCAGGGGAGACCCAGTACTTC
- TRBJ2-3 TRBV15 CATSRDLSSSTDTQYF TGTGCCACCAGCAGAGACTTGAGTTCTAGCACAGATACGCAGTATTTT
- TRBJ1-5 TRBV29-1 CSVDQGHQPQHF TGCAGCGTTGACCAGGGTCATCAGCCCCAGCATTTT
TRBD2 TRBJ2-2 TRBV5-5 CASSSERDSSTGELFF TGTGCCAGCAGCTCGGAGCGGGATTCGAGCACCGGGGAGCTGTTTTTT
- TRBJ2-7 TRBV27 CASSFSPTYEQYF TGTGCCAGCAGTTTTTCACCTACCTACGAGCAGTACTTC
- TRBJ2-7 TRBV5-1 CASSSGTYSYEQYF TGCGCCAGCAGCTCCGGGACTTATTCCTACGAGCAGTACTTC
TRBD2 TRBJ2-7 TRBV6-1 CASSPNGGSSYEQYF TGTGCCAGCAGTCCCAACGGCGGGAGCTCCTACGAGCAGTACTTC
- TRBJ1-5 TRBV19 CASSIGTGQGYNQPQHF TGTGCCAGTAGTATAGGTACAGGGCAAGGTTACAATCAGCCCCAGCATTTT
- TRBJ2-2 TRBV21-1 CASSKEEGTGELFF TGTGCCAGCAGCAAAGAGGAGGGCACCGGGGAGCTGTTTTTT
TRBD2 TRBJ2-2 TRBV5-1 CASSLLAGGDTGELFF TGCGCCAGCAGCTTATTAGCGGGAGGTGACACCGGGGAGCTGTTTTTT
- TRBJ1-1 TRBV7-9 CASSLEENTKAFF TGTGCCAGCAGCTTAGAGGAGAACACCAAAGCTTTCTTT
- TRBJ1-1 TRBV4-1 CASSQASGDTEAFF TGCGCCAGCAGCCAAGCCTCAGGGGACACTGAAGCTTTCTTT
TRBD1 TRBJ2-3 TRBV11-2 CASSTPGTATDTQYF TGTGCCAGCAGCACACCGGGGACAGCCACAGATACGCAGTATTTT
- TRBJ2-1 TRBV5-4 CASTLGTRYNEQFF TGTGCCAGCACCCTCGGGACTCGTTACAATGAGCAGTTCTTC
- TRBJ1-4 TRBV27 CASSFRTNEKLFF TGTGCCAGCAGTTTCAGAACTAATGAAAAACTGTTTTTT
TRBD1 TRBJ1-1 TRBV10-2 CASSESTGGTEAFF TGCGCCAGCAGTGAGTCGACAGGGGGCACTGAAGCTTTCTTT
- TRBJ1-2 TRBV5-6 CASSRITMRQLYGYTF TGTGCCAGCAGCCGTATAACGATGAGACAACTCTATGGCTACACCTTC
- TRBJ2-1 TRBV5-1 CASTRGGSDNEQFF TGCGCCAGCACCCGTGGGGGGAGCGACAATGAGCAGTTCTTC
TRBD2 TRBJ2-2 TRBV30 CACKGTSDSNTGELFF TGTGCCTGTAAAGGGACTAGCGATTCGAACACCGGGGAGCTGTTTTTT
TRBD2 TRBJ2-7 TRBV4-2 CASSQAIPSGSYEQYF TGTGCCAGCAGCCAAGCAATCCCTAGCGGCTCCTACGAGCAGTACTTC
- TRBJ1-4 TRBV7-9 CASSPTGTNEKLFF TGTGCCAGCAGTCCGACAGGAACTAATGAAAAACTGTTTTTT
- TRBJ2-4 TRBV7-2 CASSEGLPTDIQYF TGTGCCAGCAGCGAAGGACTCCCCACCGACATTCAGTACTTC
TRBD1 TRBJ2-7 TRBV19 CASSAYRDRVADEQYF TGTGCCAGTAGTGCCTACAGGGACAGAGTTGCGGACGAGCAGTACTTC